This TCR beta chain was captured in a study of monozygotic twins with inflammatory bowel disease. Germline lookup yields CDR1 SGHTA and CDR2 FQGNSA. This CDR3 comprises 16 residues. Study-level points and caveats: Similarity of repertoires did not differ between concordant and discordant twins, possibly from limited power.

Concerning this clonotype: Its antigen is not identified.

Each UMI harboured a 6-nucleotide sample barcode and was appended via template switching. TCRdb reprocessed the 5' RACE reads and reports one entry per CDR3 protein, with no DNA. This listing includes approximately 400,000 distinct CDR3 sequences. V gene TRBV7-2 combines with J gene TRBJ2-1. This sequence originates from a human donor with ulcerative colitis or Crohn's disease, or a healthy co-twin of an affected twin (not recorded which). Material for sequencing was blood. The CDR3 loop reads CASSPAPVSSYNEQFF.